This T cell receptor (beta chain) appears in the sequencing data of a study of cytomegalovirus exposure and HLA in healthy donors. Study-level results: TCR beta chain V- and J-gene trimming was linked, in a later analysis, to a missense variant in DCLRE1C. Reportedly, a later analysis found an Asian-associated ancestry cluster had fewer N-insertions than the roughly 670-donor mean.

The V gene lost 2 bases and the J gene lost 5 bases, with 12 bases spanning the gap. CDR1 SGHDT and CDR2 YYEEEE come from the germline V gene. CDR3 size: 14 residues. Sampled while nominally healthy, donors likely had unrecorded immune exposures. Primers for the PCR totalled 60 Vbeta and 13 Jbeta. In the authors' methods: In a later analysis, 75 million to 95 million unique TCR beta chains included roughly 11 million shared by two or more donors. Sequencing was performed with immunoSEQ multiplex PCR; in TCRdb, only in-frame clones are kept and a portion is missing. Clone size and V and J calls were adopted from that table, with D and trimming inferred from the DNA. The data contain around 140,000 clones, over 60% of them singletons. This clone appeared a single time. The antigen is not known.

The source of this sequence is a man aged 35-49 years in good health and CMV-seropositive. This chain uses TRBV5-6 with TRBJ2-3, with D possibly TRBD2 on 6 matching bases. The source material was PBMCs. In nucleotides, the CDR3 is TGTGCCAGCAGCTTACTGCGGGAAGTAGATACGCAGTATTTT. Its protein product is CASSLLREVDTQYF.